A selection of T cell receptor beta chains follows, all from one sample in a study of blood T cell repertoires in COVID-19. Generated by immunoSEQ multiplex PCR, the TCRdb table keeps only in-frame clones and is missing some. The sample includes about 670,000 clones, 85% to 90% of them seen just once. Sequences were obtained from peripheral blood. The receptors shown here come from a woman under 30 with acute or convalescent COVID-19. Both conserved end residues are part of each CDR3. D genes are given only for firm matches.

d_call	v_call	j_call	cdr3_aa	cdr3_nt
TRBD1	TRBV5-1	TRBJ1-1	CASSPGGGAAFF	TGCGCCAGCAGCCCGGGAGGGGGCGCAGCTTTCTTT
TRBD1	TRBV18	TRBJ1-3	CASSPATTGHSGNTIYF	TGTGCCAGCTCACCTGCGACGACAGGGCACTCTGGAAACACCATATATTTT
NA	TRBV5-5	TRBJ2-7	CASSVREDEQYF	TGTGCCAGCAGCGTCAGGGAGGACGAGCAGTACTTC
TRBD1	TRBV19	TRBJ1-1	CASSRDRVGTEAFF	TGTGCCAGTAGTCGCGACAGGGTGGGCACTGAAGCTTTCTTT
NA	TRBV14	TRBJ1-4	CASSQHGNEKLFF	TGTGCCAGCAGCCAACACGGGAATGAAAAACTGTTTTTT
NA	TRBV9	TRBJ2-3	CASSVGGGVGTDTQYF	TGTGCCAGCAGCGTAGGGGGCGGGGTAGGCACAGATACGCAGTATTTT
NA	TRBV6-5	TRBJ1-5	CASRRSNQPQHF	TGTGCCAGCAGGCGGAGCAATCAGCCCCAGCATTTT
TRBD1	TRBV12-5	TRBJ2-7	CASSGSRGPHDEQYF	TGTGCTAGTTCAGGTTCTAGGGGGCCCCACGACGAGCAGTACTTC
TRBD1	TRBV18	TRBJ2-1	CASSPLYRGMEFF	TGTGCCAGCTCACCACTATACAGGGGAATGGAGTTCTTC
TRBD2	TRBV9	TRBJ2-7	CASSVGASGGVYEQYF	TGTGCCAGCAGCGTAGGTGCTAGCGGGGGGGTCTACGAGCAGTACTTC
TRBD1	TRBV4-1	TRBJ1-3	CASSNRQGGDTIYF	TGCGCCAGCAGCAACCGACAGGGTGGTGACACCATATATTTT
TRBD1	TRBV7-9	TRBJ1-2	CASSPGQALTMNTF	TGTGCCAGCAGCCCGGGACAGGCCCTAACTATGAACACCTTC
NA	TRBV27	TRBJ2-7	CASSLRTEIEQYF	TGTGCCAGCAGTTTGAGGACAGAGATCGAGCAGTACTTC
NA	TRBV5-1	TRBJ1-1	CASSLDSASNTEAFF	TGCGCCAGCAGCTTGGACAGTGCATCGAACACTGAAGCTTTCTTT
NA	TRBV5-4	TRBJ2-7	CASSLQGPYEQYF	TGTGCCAGCAGCTTGCAGGGGCCCTACGAGCAGTACTTC
NA	TRBV29-1	TRBJ2-3	CSVDGQWGTDTQYF	TGCAGCGTTGACGGACAGTGGGGGACAGATACGCAGTATTTT